Listed here are 22 T cell receptor beta chains from one sample, sequenced in a study of shared clonotypes between healthy human individuals. Libraries were prepared by immunoSEQ multiplex PCR; TCRdb keeps only in-frame clonotypes and omits some of them. The sample has under 1,100,000 clones; under 80% are singletons. The sample was memory CD4+ T cells sorted from blood. As for subset: CD45RA-negative fraction. These receptors were collected from a man between 18 and 35 years old in good health.

Only a few counts were recorded for this clone. The gene calls are TRBV15 and TRBJ2-7, with a weak D call TRBD2 (5 bases). Germline V CDR1 and CDR2: LNHNV, YYDKDF (reference sequence). The V end was cut by 3 bases, the J end by 5 bases, with 11 bases between. The CDR3 has 13 residues. The CDR3 nucleotides read TGTGCCACCAGCAGGGAGGAGGAGCACGAGCAGTACTTC. It yields the protein CATSREEEHEQYF.

The sample holds one count of this clone. This chain's CDR3 is CASSSSQGLSGNTIYF. CDR3 coding DNA: TGCGCCAGCAGCTCGTCACAGGGACTATCTGGAAACACCATATATTTT. The chain combines TRBV5-1 with TRBJ1-3, with a tentative D call TRBD1 (6 bases). V lost 3 bases and J 1 base, leaving 14 bases between the germline ends. The length of the CDR3 is 16 residues. CDR1 and CDR2 (germline): SGHRS, YFSETQ.

The chain couples TRBV18 to TRBJ2-6; no definite D call. Germline V gene data show CDR1 as KGHSH and CDR2 as LQKENI. The CDR3 is 19 amino acids. V was trimmed by 3 bases and J by 2 bases, leaving 20 bases between them. This CDR3 reads CASSPPISGYLTGANVLTF. The CDR3 coding sequence is TGTGCCAGCTCACCGCCGATCTCAGGTTACCTTACTGGGGCCAACGTCCTGACTTTC.

The V call is TRBV18, the J call TRBJ2-2; D unresolved. This CDR3 contains 13 residues. Per the germline V gene, CDR1 is KGHSH and CDR2 is LQKENI. V lost 3 bases and J 9 bases, leaving 11 bases between the germline ends. The CDR3 sequence: CASSPGPNRELFF. The CDR3 DNA follows: TGTGCCAGCTCACCCGGACCAAATCGGGAGCTGTTTTTT.

This clone was picked up a small number of times. V is TRBV11-3 and J is TRBJ2-1; TRBD2 matches at 13 bases. Germline V gives CDR1 SGHNT, CDR2 YENEEA. The V segment lost 5 bases and the J segment 6 bases; nucleotides outside the gene matches: 4. The CDR3 covers 15 residues. The CDR3 region has the DNA TGTGCCAGCAGCCAGGGGACTAGCGGGGTCAATGAGCAGTTCTTC. This translates into CASSQGTSGVNEQFF.

On this clone: A junction boundary mismatches the germline segment, possibly from a read error. The V call is TRBV7-7, the J call TRBJ2-6; D is unclear. The CDR3 length is 15 residues. Germline V gene sequence: CDR1 SSHAT, CDR2 FNYEAQ (reference sequence). The DNA of the CDR3 is TGTGCTAGCAGCGCAGGAGCCTCTGGGGCCAACGTCCTGACTTTC. Protein sequence: CASSAGASGANVLTF.

The chain couples TRBV6-5 to TRBJ2-7; D is perhaps TRBD2 (6 bases). This CDR3 comprises 14 residues. Trimming cost V 5 bases and J 2 bases, with 13 bases left between them. Germline lookup yields CDR1 MNHEY and CDR2 SVGAGI. CDR3 bases: TGTGCCAGCAGTCCCGGACTACGCCCCTACGAGCAGTACTTC. Translation gives CASSPGLRPYEQYF.

The genes are TRBV9 and TRBJ2-1, with TRBD2 matching over 14 bases. The CDR3 covers 18 residues. With 3 bases clipped from V and 1 base from J, the junction kept 6 bases outside the gene matches. Germline lookup yields CDR1 SGDLS and CDR2 YYNGEE. CDR3 in amino acids: CASSGGLAGASSYNEQFF. The CDR3 bases are TGTGCCAGCAGCGGGGGACTAGCGGGAGCAAGTTCCTACAATGAGCAGTTCTTC.

The chain recombines TRBV29-1 with TRBJ2-3, with D unclear. CDR1 is SQVTM and CDR2 is ANQGSEA in the germline V gene. The CDR3 runs 11 residues. V gave up 6 bases and J gave up 5 bases, with 9 bases separating them. The CDR3 DNA is TGCAGCGTGAGGCGGAAAGATACGCAGTATTTT. Protein sequence: CSVRRKDTQYF.

The genes are TRBV7-2 and TRBJ2-1; D perhaps matches TRBD1 (5 bases). The germline gives CDR1 SGHTA, CDR2 FQGNSA. This CDR3 contains 15 residues. Deletions cut 5 bases from V and 4 bases from J, with 15 bases between. Here the CDR3 DNA reads TGTGCCAGCAGCGAACACCCGGACATATACAATGAGCAGTTCTTC. Its translation is CASSEHPDIYNEQFF.

A few counts support this clone. The rearrangement links TRBV4-1 to TRBJ2-3; a weak D match, TRBD2 (6 bases). Per the germline V gene, CDR1 is MGHRA and CDR2 is YSYEKL. This CDR3 spans 14 amino acids. The V end was cut by 6 bases, the J end by 4 bases, with 14 bases between. The CDR3 loop reads CASRAGSVADTQYF. The CDR3 coding sequence is TGCGCCAGCAGAGCCGGGAGTGTCGCAGATACGCAGTATTTT.

The V gene is TRBV5-6, the J gene TRBJ2-7; 10 nucleotides align to TRBD2. In germline, CDR1 is SGHDT, CDR2 YYEEEE. V lost 0 bases, J lost 6 bases, and 15 bases stayed unmatched. This CDR3 comprises 18 residues. The CDR3 region is CASSLVGVAGGRRGEQYF. CDR3 coding DNA: TGTGCCAGCAGCTTGGTGGGAGTAGCGGGGGGCCGGAGGGGCGAGCAGTACTTC.

This clone was counted only a few times. The rearrangement uses TRBV29-1 and TRBJ2-1, with TRBD2 matching over 10 bases. The germline V gene has CDR1 SQVTM and CDR2 ANQGSEA. This CDR3 has 17 residues. V shed 4 bases, J shed 5 bases, and the junction held 14 bases outside the gene matches. Here the CDR3 reads CSVGDKIAGGYDNEQFF. CDR3 bases: TGCAGCGTTGGAGATAAAATAGCGGGGGGTTATGACAATGAGCAGTTCTTC.

The CDR3 loop is CASSETGRSGYGYTF. The CDR3 region has the DNA TGTGCCAGCAGTGAAACTGGCAGGTCTGGCTATGGCTACACCTTC. This chain uses TRBV2 with TRBJ1-2; D not resolved. V lost 2 bases, J lost 4 bases, and 14 bases lay in between. Germline loops: CDR1 SNHLY, CDR2 FYNNEI. The CDR3 consists of 15 residues.

The chain couples TRBV6-6 to TRBJ1-2; 10 bases fit TRBD1. The CDR3 length is 15 residues. Germline CDR1 reads MNHNY; CDR2 reads SVGAGI (reference sequence). V lost 2 bases, J lost 4 bases, and 4 bases stayed unmatched. The CDR3 region is CASSYQTGGGYGYTF. Written as DNA, the CDR3 is TGTGCCAGCAGTTACCAGACAGGGGGCGGCTATGGCTACACCTTC.

The V gene is TRBV15, the J gene TRBJ2-7; tentatively, D is TRBD1 (7 bases). Germline assignment: CDR1 LNHNV and CDR2 YYDKDF (reference sequence). The V and J ends lost 3 bases and 4 bases respectively, with 16 bases between them. The CDR3 consists of 15 residues. CDR3 sequence: CATSSPQGGRYEQYF. CDR3 bases: TGTGCCACCAGCAGCCCGCAGGGGGGACGGTACGAGCAGTACTTC.

The chain joins TRBV2 to TRBJ2-1; D is undetermined. Trimming cost V 5 bases and J 10 bases, with 9 bases left between them. This CDR3 has 11 residues. Germline V CDR1 and CDR2: SNHLY, FYNNEI. CDR3 nucleotide sequence: TGTGCCAGCAGTCGAGTTGGGGAGCAGTTCTTC. Encoded protein: CASSRVGEQFF.

The table lists this clone with a few counts. The chain couples TRBV15 to TRBJ2-7; D possibly matches TRBD1 or TRBD2 (5 bases each). The germline V and J ends were trimmed by 0 bases and 12 bases, with 15 bases remaining between them. CDR1 and CDR2 (germline): LNHNV, YYDKDF (reference sequence). The CDR3 loop spans 13 amino acids. DNA of the CDR3: TGTGCCACCAGCAGAGATCCCGGGGCCCCGGCGTACTTC. This translates into CATSRDPGAPAYF.

The J gene is TRBJ2-7, the V gene TRBV5-1; 10 nucleotides line up with TRBD1. Germline loops: CDR1 SGHRS, CDR2 YFSETQ. CDR3 length: 15 amino acids. The junction had 4 bases not matched to a gene; V was cut back by 2 bases and J by 2 bases. CDR3: CASSFSGTGAYEQYF. CDR3 DNA sequence: TGCGCCAGCAGCTTTTCCGGGACAGGGGCCTACGAGCAGTACTTC.

The chain combines TRBV2 with TRBJ2-7; 7 bases agree with TRBD2. The CDR3 covers 13 residues. V lost 6 bases and J lost 3; bases outside the gene matches: 5. Germline V CDR1 and CDR2: SNHLY, FYNNEI. The CDR3 nucleotides are TGTGCCAGCAGCGGGGACTACCGCTACGAGCAGTACTTC. Translation gives CASSGDYRYEQYF.

The V gene is TRBV5-4, the J gene TRBJ1-1, with a possible D match to TRBD1 (6 bases). V shed 4 bases and J shed 5 bases, with 12 bases lying between them. The CDR3 has 13 residues. Per the germline V gene, CDR1 is SGHNT and CDR2 is YYREEE (reference sequence). The CDR3 region has the DNA TGTGCCAGCAGCCTACAAAGGGGGACTGAAGCTTTCTTT. Its protein product is CASSLQRGTEAFF.

This chain's CDR3 is CASSESNGGGETQYF. CDR3 coding DNA: TGCGCCAGCAGTGAGTCGAATGGCGGGGGAGAGACCCAGTACTTC. The V call is TRBV10-2, the J call TRBJ2-5; TRBD2 aligns across 7 bases. CDR1 is WSHSY, CDR2 SAAADI, per germline. CDR3 length: 15 amino acids. V was clipped by 0 bases and J by 4 bases; unmatched bases: 5.